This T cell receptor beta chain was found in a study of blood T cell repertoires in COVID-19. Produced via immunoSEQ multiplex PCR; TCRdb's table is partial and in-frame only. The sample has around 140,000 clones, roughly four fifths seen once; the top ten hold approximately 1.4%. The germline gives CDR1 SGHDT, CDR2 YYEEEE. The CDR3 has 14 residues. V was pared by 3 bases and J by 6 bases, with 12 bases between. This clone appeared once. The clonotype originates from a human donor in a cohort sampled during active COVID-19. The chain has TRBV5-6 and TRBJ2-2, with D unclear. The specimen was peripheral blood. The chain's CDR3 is CASSSRLIAGELFF. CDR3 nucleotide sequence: TGTGCCAGCAGCTCACGACTTATTGCCGGGGAGCTGTTTTTT.